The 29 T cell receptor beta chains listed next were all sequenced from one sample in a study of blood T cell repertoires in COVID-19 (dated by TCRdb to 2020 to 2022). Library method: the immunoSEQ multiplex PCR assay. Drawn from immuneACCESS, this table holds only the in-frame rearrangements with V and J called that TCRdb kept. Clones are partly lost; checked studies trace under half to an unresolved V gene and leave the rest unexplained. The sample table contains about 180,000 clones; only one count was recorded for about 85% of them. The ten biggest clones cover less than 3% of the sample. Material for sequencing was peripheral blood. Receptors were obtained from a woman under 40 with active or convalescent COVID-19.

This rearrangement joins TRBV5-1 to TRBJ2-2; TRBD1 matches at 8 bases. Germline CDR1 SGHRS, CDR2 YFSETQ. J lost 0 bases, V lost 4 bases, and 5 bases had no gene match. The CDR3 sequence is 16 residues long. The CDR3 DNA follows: TGCGCCAGCAGCCCTCGACAGGGGTCGAACACCGGGGAGCTGTTTTTT. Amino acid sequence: CASSPRQGSNTGELFF.

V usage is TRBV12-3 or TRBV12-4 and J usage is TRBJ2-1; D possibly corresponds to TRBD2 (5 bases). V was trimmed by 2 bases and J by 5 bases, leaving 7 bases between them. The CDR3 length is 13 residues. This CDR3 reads CASSLSGDNEQFF. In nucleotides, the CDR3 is TGTGCCAGCAGTTTATCCGGGGACAATGAGCAGTTCTTC.

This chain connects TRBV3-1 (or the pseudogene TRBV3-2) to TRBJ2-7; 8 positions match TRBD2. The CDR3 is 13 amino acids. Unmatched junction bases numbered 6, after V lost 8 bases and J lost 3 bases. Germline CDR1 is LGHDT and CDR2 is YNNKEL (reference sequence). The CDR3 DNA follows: TGTGCCAGCTCGCCCCGGGGGGGCTACGAGCAGTACTTC. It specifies CASSPRGGYEQYF.

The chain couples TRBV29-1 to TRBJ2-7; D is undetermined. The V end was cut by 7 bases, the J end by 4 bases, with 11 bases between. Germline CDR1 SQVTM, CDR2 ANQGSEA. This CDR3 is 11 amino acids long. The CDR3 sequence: CSAEIFYEQYF. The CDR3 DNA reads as TGCAGCGCCGAGATCTTTTACGAGCAGTACTTC.

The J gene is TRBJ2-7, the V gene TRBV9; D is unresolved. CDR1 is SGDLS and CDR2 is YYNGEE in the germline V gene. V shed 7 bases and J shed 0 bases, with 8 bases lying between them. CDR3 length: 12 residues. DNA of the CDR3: TGTGCCAGCGGGCCGAGCTCCTACGAGCAGTACTTC. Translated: CASGPSSYEQYF.

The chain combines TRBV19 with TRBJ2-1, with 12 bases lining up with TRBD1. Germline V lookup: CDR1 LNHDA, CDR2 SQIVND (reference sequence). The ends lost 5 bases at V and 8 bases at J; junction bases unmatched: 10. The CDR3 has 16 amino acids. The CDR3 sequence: CASSLTPGQGADEQFF. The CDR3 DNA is TGTGCCAGTAGTCTCACACCGGGACAGGGGGCGGATGAGCAGTTCTTC.

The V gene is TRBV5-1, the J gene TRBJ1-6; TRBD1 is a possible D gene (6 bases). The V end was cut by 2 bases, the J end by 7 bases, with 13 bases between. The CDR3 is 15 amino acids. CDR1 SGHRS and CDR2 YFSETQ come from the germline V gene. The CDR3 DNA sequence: TGCGCCAGCAGCTTCGGTGGGGGCTCAAATTCACCCCTCCACTTT. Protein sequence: CASSFGGGSNSPLHF.

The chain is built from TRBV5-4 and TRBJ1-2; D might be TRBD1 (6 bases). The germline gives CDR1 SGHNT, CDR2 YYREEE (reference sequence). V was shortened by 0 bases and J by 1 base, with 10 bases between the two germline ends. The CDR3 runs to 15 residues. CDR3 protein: CASSLGGGNNYGYTF. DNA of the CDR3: TGTGCCAGCAGCTTGGGAGGGGGTAATAACTATGGCTACACCTTC.

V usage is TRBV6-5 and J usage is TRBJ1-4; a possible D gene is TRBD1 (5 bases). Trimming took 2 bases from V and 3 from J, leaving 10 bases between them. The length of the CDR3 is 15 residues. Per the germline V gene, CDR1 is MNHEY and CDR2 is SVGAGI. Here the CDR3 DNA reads TGTGCCAGCAGTTACGTGACAGCTTCTAATGAAAAACTGTTTTTT. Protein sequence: CASSYVTASNEKLFF.

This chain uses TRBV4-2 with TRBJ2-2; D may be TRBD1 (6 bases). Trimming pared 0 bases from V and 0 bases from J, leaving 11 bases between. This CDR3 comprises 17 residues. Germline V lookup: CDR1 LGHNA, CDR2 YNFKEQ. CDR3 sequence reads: CASSQEGAQANTGELFF. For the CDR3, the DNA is TGTGCCAGCAGCCAAGAGGGGGCCCAGGCGAACACCGGGGAGCTGTTTTTT.

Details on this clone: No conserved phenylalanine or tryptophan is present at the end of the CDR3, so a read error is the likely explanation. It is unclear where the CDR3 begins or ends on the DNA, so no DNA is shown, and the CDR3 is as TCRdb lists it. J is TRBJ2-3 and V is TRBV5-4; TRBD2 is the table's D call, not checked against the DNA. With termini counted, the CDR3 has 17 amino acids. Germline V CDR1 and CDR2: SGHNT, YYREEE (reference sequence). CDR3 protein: CASSLGGVGGPTGSLLG.

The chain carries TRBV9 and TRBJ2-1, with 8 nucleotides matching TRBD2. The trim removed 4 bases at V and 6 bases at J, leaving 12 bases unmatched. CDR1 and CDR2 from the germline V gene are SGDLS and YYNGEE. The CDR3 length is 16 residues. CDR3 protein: CASSQRLALGFNEQFF. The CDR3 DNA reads TGTGCCAGCAGCCAAAGACTAGCGCTGGGGTTCAATGAGCAGTTCTTC.

CDR3 DNA sequence: TGTGCCAGCAAGCCGGGACTAGCGGTATCCTACGAGCAGTACTTC. It yields the protein CASKPGLAVSYEQYF. V gene TRBV2 combines with J gene TRBJ2-7, with 11 bases identical to TRBD2. The trim removed 7 bases at V and 1 base at J, leaving 6 bases unmatched. Germline-derived CDR1 and CDR2 are SNHLY and FYNNEI. This CDR3 has 15 residues.

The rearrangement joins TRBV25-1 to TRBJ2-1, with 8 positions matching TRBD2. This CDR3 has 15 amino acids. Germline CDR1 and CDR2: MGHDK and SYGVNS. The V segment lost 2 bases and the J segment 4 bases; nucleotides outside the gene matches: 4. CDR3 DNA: TGTGCCAGCAGTGAAATGCTAGCGGGTTACAATGAGCAGTTCTTC. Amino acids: CASSEMLAGYNEQFF. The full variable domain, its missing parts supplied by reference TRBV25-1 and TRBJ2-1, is EADIYQTPRYLVIGTGKKITLECSQTMGHDKMYWYQQDPGMELHLIHYSYGVNSTEKGDLSSESTVSRIRTEHFPLTLESARPSHTSQYLCASSEMLAGYNEQFFGPGTRLTVL.

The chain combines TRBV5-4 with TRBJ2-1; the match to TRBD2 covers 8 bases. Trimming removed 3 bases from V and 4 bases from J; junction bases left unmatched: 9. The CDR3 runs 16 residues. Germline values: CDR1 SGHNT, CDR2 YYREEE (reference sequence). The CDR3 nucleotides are TGTGCCAGCAGCTCGGCGGGTAGCGGGAATTACAATGAGCAGTTCTTC. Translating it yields CASSSAGSGNYNEQFF.

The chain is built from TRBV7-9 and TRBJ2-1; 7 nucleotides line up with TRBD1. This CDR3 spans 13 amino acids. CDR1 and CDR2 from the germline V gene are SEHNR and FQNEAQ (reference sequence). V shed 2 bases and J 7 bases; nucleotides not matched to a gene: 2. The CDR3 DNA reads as TGTGCCAGCAGCTTAACAGGGGCTAATGAGCAGTTCTTC. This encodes CASSLTGANEQFF.

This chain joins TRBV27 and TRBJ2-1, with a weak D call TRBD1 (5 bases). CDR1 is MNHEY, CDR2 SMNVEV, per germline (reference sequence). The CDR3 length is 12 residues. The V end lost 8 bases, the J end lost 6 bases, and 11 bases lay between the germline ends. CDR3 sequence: CASHDRSNEQFF. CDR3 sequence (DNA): TGTGCCAGCCACGACAGATCCAATGAGCAGTTCTTC.

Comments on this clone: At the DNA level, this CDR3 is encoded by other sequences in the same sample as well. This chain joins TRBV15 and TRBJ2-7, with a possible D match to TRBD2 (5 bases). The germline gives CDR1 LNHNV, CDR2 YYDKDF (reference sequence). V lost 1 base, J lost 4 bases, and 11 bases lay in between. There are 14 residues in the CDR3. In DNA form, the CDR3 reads TGTGCCACCAGCAGAGGCGGGTCAACTTACGAGCAGTACTTC. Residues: CATSRGGSTYEQYF.

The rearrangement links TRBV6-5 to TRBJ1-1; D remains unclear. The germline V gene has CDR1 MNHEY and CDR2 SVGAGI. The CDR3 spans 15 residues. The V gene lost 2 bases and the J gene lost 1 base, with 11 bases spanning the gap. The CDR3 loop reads CASSYRSGGNTEAFF. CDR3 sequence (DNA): TGTGCCAGCAGTTACCGGAGCGGAGGGAACACTGAAGCTTTCTTT.

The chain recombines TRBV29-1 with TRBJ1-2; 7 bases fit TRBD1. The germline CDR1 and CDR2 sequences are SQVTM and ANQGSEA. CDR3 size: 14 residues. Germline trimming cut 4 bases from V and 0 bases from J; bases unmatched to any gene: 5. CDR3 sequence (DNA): TGCAGCGTTGGGACAGGACATACTAACTATGGCTACACCTTC. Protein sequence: CSVGTGHTNYGYTF.

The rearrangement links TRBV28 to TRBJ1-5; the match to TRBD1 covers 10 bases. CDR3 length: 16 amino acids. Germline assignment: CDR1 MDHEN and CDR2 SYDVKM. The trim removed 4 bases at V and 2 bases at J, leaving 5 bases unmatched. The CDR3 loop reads CASSSRQGARNQPQHF. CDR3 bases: TGTGCCAGCAGTTCAAGACAGGGGGCTCGCAATCAGCCCCAGCATTTT.

The CDR3 DNA follows: TGTGCCAGCAGTTTTCCTGGGACAGGGAACACCGGGGAGCTGTTTTTT. This codes for CASSFPGTGNTGELFF. The chain carries TRBV28 and TRBJ2-2; 8 nucleotides align to TRBD1. V trimming: 3 bases; J trimming: 1 base; junction bases outside the gene matches: 4. The CDR3 is 16 amino acids. Germline CDR1 reads MDHEN; CDR2 reads SYDVKM. Full variable domain (remainder filled in from reference TRBV28 and TRBJ2-2): DVKVTQSSRYLVKRTGEKVFLECVQDMDHENMFWYRQDPGLGLRLIYFSYDVKMKEKGDIPEGYSVSREKKERFSLILESASTNQTSMYLCASSFPGTGNTGELFFGEGSRLTVL.

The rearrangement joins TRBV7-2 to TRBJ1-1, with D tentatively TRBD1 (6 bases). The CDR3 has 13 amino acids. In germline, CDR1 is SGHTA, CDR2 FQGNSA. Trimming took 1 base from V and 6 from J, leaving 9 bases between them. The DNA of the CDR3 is TGTGCCAGCAGCTTAGGAAGGACAGCTGAAGCTTTCTTT. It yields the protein CASSLGRTAEAFF.

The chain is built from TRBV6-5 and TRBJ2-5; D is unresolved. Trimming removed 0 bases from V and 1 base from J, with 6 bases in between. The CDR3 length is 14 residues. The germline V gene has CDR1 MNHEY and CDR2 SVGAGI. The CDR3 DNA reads TGTGCCAGCAGTTACTCGGGCCGCCAAGAGACCCAGTACTTC. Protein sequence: CASSYSGRQETQYF.

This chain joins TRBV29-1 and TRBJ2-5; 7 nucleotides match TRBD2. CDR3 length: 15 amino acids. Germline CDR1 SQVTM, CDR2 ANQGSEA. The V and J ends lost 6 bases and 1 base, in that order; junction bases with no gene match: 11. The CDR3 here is CSVAPSGGVQETQYF. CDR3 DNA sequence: TGCAGCGTCGCTCCTAGCGGAGGGGTCCAAGAGACCCAGTACTTC.

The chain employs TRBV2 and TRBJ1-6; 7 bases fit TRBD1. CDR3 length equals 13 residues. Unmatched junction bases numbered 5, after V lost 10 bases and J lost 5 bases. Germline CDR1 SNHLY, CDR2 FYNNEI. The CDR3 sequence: CAIRDSDNSPLHF. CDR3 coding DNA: TGTGCCATTAGGGACAGCGATAATTCACCCCTCCACTTT.

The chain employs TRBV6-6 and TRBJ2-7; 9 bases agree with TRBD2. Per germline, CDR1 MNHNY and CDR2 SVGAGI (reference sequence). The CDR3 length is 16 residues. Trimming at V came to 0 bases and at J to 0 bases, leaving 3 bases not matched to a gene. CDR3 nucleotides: TGTGCCAGCAGTTACTCGATAGCGGGGGCCTCCTACGAGCAGTACTTC. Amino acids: CASSYSIAGASYEQYF.

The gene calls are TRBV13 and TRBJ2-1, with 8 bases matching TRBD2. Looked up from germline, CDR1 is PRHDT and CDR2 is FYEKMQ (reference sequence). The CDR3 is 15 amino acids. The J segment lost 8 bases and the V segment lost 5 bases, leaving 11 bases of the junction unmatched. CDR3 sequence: CASSPTGTSGHEQFF. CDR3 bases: TGTGCCAGCAGCCCCACCGGGACTAGTGGCCATGAGCAGTTCTTC.

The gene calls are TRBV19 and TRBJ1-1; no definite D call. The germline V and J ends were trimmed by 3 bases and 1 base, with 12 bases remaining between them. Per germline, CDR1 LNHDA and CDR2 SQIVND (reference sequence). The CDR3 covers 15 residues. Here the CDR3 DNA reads TGTGCCAGTAGTATGGAGGTTGGCGCGAACACTGAAGCTTTCTTT. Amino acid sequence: CASSMEVGANTEAFF. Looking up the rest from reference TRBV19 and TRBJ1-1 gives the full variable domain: DGGITQSPKYLFRKEGQNVTLSCEQNLNHDAMYWYRQDPGQGLRLIYYSQIVNDFQKGDIAEGYSVSREKKESFPLTVTSAQKNPTAFYLCASSMEVGANTEAFFGQGTRLTVV.